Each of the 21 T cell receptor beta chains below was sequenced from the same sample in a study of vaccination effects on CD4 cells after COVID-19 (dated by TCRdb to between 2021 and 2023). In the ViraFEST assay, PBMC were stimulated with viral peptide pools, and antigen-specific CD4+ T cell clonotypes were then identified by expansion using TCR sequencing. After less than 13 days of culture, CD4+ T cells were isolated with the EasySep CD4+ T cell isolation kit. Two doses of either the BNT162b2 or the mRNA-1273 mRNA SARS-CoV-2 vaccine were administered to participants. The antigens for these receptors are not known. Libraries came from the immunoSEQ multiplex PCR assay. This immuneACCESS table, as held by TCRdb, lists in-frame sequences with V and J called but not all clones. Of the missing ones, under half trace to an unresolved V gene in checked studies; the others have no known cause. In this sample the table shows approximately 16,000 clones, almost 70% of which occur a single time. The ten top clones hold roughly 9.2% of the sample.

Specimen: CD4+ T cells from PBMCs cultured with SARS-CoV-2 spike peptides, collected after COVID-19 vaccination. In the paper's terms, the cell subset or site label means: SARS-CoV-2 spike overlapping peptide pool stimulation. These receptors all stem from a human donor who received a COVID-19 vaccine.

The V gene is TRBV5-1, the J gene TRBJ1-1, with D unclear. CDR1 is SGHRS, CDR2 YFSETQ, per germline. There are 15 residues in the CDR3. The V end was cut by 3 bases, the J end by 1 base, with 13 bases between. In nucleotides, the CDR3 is TGCGCCAGCAGCTCCACCCGAGGGAAGAACACTGAAGCTTTCTTT. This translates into CASSSTRGKNTEAFF.

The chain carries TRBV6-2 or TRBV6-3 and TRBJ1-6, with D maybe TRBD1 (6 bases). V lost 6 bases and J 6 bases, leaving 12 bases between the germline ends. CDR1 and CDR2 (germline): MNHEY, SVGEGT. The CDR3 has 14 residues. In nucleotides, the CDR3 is TGTGCCAGCAGCTTTCCGGGGGCTAATTCACCCCTCCACTTT. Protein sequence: CASSFPGANSPLHF.

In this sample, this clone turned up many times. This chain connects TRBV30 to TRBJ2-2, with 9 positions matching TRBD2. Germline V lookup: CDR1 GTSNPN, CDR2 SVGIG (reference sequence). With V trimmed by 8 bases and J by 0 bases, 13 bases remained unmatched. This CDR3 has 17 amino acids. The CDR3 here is CARSGAGGSSNTGELFF. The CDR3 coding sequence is TGTGCCCGGTCCGGGGCGGGGGGGAGTTCGAACACCGGGGAGCTGTTTTTT.

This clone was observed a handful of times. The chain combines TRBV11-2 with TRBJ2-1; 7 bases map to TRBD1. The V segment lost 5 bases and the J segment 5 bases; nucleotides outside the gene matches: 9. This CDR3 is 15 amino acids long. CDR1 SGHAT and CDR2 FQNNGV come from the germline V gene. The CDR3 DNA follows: TGTGCCAGCAGCAACACGGGACAGCCTAACAATGAGCAGTTCTTC. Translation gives CASSNTGQPNNEQFF.

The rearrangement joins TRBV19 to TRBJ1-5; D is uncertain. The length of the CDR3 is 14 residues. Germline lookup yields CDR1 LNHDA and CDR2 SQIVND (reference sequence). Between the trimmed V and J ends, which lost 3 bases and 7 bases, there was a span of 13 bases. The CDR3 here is CASSINGELQPQHF. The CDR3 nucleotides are TGTGCCAGTAGTATTAACGGGGAGTTACAGCCCCAGCATTTT.

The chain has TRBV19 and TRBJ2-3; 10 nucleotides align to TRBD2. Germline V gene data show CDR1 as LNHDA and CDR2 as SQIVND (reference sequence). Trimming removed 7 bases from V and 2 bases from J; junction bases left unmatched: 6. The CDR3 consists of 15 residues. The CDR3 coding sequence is TGTGCCAGTATGGGAACTAGCGGGACCACAGATACGCAGTATTTT. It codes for CASMGTSGTTDTQYF.

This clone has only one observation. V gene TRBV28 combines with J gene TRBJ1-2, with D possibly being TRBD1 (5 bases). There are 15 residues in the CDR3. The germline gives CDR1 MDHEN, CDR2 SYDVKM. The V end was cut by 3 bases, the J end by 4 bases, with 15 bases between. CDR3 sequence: CASSLGGAETYGYTF. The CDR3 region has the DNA TGTGCCAGCAGTTTGGGTGGGGCAGAAACCTATGGCTACACCTTC.

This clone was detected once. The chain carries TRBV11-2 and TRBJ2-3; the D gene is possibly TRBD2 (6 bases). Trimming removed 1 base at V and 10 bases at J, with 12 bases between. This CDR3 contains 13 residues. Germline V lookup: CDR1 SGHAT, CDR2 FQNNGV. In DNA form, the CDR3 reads TGTGCCAGCAGCTTAGGACGCGGGGACCCGCAGTATTTT. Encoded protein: CASSLGRGDPQYF. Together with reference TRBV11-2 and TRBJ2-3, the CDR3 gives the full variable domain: EAGVAQSPRYKIIEKRQSVAFWCNPISGHATLYWYQQILGQGPKLLIQFQNNGVVDDSQLPKDRFSAERLKGVDSTLKIQPAKLEDSAVYLCASSLGRGDPQYFGPGTRLTVL.

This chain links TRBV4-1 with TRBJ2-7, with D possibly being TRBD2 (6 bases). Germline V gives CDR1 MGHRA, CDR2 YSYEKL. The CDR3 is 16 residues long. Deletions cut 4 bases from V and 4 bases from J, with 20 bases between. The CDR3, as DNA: TGCGCCAGCAGCCTCCGAATCGCGGGGTTCCCTTACGAGCAGTACTTC. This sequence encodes CASSLRIAGFPYEQYF.

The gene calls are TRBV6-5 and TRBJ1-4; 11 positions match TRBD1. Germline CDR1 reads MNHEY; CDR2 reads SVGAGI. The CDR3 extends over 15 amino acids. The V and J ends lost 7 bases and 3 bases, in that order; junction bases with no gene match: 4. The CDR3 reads CASTWDRGANEKLFF. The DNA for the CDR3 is TGTGCCAGCACCTGGGACAGGGGGGCTAATGAAAAACTGTTTTTT.

The CDR3: CASSVGATGDQETQYF. CDR3 nucleotides: TGTGCCAGCAGCGTAGGGGCCACCGGGGACCAAGAGACCCAGTACTTC. The chain uses TRBV9 and TRBJ2-5; D might be TRBD2 (5 bases). Deletions cut 0 bases from V and 0 bases from J, with 12 bases between. The CDR3 is 16 residues long. Germline V gene data show CDR1 as SGDLS and CDR2 as YYNGEE. Using reference TRBV9 and TRBJ2-5 for the parts outside the CDR3, the full variable domain is DSGVTQTPKHLITATGQRVTLRCSPRSGDLSVYWYQQSLDQGLQFLIQYYNGEERAKGNILERFSAQQFPDLHSELNLSSLELGDSALYFCASSVGATGDQETQYFGPGTRLLVL.

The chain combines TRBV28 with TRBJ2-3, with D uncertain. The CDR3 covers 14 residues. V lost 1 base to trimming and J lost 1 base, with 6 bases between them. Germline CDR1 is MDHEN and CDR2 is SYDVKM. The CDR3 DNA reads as TGTGCCAGCAGTTTATTTCCAGGCACAGATACGCAGTATTTT. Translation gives CASSLFPGTDTQYF.

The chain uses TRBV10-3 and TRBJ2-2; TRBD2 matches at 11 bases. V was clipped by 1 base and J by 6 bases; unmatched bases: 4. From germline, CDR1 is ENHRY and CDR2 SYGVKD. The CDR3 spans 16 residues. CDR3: CAISELLAGASGELFF. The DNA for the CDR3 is TGTGCCATCAGTGAGTTACTAGCGGGAGCTTCCGGGGAGCTGTTTTTT.

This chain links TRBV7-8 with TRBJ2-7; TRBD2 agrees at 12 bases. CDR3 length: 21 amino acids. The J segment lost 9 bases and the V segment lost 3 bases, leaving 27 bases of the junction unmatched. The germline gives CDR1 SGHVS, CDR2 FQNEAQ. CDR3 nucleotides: TGTGCCAGCAGCTTGGCGAGGACTAGCGGGATTTATGAGCGCCGGGGCGGACGGCAGTACTTC. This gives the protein CASSLARTSGIYERRGGRQYF.

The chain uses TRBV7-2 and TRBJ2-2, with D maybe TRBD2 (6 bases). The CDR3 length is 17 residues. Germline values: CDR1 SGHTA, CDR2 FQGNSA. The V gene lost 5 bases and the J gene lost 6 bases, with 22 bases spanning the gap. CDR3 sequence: CASSRFPGVRVSGELFF. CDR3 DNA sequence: TGTGCCAGCAGCCGTTTCCCGGGAGTAAGGGTATCCGGGGAGCTGTTTTTT.

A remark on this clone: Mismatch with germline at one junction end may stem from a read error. CDR3 DNA: TGTGCTAGCAGCTTGGACCTCAGCTCCTACAATGAGCAGTTCTTC. Its translation is CASSLDLSSYNEQFF. This chain joins TRBV7-7 and TRBJ2-1, with D unclear. Germline-derived CDR1 and CDR2 are SSHAT and FNYEAQ (reference sequence). The CDR3 contains 15 residues.

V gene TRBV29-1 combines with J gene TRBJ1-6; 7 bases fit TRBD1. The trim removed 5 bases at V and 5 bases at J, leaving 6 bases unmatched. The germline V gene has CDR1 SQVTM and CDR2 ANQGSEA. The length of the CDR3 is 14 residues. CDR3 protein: CSVSLGQDNSPLHF. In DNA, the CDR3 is TGCAGCGTTTCCCTCGGACAGGATAATTCACCCCTCCACTTT.

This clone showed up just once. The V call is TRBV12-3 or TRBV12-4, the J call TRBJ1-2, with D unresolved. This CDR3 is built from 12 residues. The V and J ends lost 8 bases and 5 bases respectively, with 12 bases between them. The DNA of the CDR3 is TGTGCCAGCTCCCGGACGGTTTATGGCTACACCTTC. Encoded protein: CASSRTVYGYTF.

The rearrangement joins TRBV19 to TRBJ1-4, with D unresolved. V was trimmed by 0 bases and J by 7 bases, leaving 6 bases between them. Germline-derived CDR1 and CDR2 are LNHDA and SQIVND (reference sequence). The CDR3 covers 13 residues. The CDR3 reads CASSIDPAEKLFF. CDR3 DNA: TGTGCCAGTAGTATAGATCCAGCTGAAAAACTGTTTTTT.

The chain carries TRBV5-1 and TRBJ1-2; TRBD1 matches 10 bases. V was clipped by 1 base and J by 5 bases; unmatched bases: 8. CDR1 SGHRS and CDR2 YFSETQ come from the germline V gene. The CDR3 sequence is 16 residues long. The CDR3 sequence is CASSLRGTGEDYGYTF. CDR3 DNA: TGCGCCAGCAGCTTGCGCGGGACAGGGGAGGATTATGGCTACACCTTC.

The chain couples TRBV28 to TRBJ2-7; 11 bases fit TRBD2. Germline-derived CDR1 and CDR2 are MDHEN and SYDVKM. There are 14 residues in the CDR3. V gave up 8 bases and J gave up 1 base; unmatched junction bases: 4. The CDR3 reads CASQGTSGSYEQYF. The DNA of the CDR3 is TGTGCCAGCCAGGGGACTAGCGGATCCTACGAGCAGTACTTC. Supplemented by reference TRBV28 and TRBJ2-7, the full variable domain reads DVKVTQSSRYLVKRTGEKVFLECVQDMDHENMFWYRQDPGLGLRLIYFSYDVKMKEKGDIPEGYSVSREKKERFSLILESASTNQTSMYLCASQGTSGSYEQYFGPGTRLTVT.